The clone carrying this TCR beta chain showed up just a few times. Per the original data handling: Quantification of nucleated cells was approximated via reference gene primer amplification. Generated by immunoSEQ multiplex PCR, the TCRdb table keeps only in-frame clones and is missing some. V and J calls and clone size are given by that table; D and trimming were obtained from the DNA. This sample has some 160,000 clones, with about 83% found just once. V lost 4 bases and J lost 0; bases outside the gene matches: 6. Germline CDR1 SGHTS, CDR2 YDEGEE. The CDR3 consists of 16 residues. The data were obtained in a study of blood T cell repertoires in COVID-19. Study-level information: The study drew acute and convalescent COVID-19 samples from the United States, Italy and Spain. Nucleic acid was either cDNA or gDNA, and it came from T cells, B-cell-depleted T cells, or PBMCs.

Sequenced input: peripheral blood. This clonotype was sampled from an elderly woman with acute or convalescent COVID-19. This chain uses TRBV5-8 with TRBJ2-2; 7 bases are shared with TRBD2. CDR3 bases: TGTGCCAGCAGCCCCTGGGCGGGGGCGAACACCGGGGAGCTGTTTTTT. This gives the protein CASSPWAGANTGELFF.